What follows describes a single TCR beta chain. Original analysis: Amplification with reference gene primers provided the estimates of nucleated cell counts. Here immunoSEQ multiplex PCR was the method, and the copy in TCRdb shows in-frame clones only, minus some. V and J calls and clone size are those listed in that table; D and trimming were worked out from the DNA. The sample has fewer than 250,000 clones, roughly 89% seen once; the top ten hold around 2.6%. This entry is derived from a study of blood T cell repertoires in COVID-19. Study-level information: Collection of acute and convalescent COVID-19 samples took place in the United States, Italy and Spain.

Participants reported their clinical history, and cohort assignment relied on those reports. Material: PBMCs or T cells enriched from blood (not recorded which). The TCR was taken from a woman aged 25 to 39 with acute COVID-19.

In DNA form, the CDR3 reads TGTGCCAGCAGCGGCTCCACAGGCTACAATGAGCAGTTCTTC. It specifies CASSGSTGYNEQFF. The chain employs TRBV7-2 and TRBJ2-1; TRBD1 might be the D (5 bases). The CDR3 is 14 residues long. Germline V lookup: CDR1 SGHTA, CDR2 FQGNSA. Trimming pared 5 bases from V and 3 bases from J, leaving 11 bases between.